The sequence of this T cell receptor (beta chain) was determined in a study of persistence of HIV-infected CD4 T cells. The stimulus was an HIV-1 Gag 15-mer peptide pool, 0.95 to 1 ug/peptide/mL. Sorting selected CD4+ T cells upregulating both CD40 ligand and CD69. Inclusion required CMV-positive serology and CD4+ counts above 400 cells/uL. PBMCs were depleted of CD8+ T cells before stimulation. There are 15 residues in the CDR3. In germline, CDR1 is LNHDA, CDR2 SQIVND (reference sequence). Trimming at V came to 1 base and at J to 3 bases, leaving 2 bases not matched to a gene. The libraries were made with immunoSEQ version 4 in survey mode. TCRdb's table, derived via immunoSEQ multiplex PCR, lists solely in-frame clones and lacks some. The data show roughly 13,000 clones, with about 60% seen just once and about 7% held by the top ten. Details on this clone: Its cognate antigen is unknown.

Sequenced here: CD4+ T cells sorted from PBMCs after 18-hour stimulation, sampled from a patient who received antiretroviral therapy. V and J are TRBV19 and TRBJ2-2, with 7 positions matching TRBD1. The clonotype comes from an adult man with HIV who was CMV-seropositive. The CDR3 is CASSIGDRYTGELFF. In nucleotides, the CDR3 is TGTGCCAGTAGTATAGGGGACAGATACACCGGGGAGCTGTTTTTT.